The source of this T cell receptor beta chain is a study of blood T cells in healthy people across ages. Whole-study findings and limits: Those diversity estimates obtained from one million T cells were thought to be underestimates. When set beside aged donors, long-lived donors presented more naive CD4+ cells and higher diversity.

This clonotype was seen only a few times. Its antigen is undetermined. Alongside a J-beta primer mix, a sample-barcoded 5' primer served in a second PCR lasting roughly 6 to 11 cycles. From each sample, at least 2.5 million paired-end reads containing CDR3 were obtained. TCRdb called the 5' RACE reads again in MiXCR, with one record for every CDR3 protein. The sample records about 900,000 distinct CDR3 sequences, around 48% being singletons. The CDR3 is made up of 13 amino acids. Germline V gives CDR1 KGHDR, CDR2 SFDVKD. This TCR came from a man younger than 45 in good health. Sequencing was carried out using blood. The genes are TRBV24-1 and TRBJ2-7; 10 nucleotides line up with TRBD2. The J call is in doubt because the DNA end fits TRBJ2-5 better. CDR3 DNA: TGTGCCACGGCCGGGACTAGCGCTGAGACCCAGTACTTC. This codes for CATAGTSAETQYF.